This T cell receptor beta chain was observed in a study of technical replicates of blood from several donors. Some clones are missing from TCRdb's copy, which holds only in-frame ones; the method was immunoSEQ multiplex PCR. The table has roughly 97,000 clones, about 96% seen once; the top ten hold less than 0.45%. With V trimmed by 2 bases and J by 5 bases, 11 bases remained unmatched. The length of the CDR3 is 16 residues. CDR1 is SGHTA, CDR2 FQGNSA, per germline. This clonotype originated in a human donor in good health. Sequenced input: T cells isolated from PBMCs. The chain is built from TRBV7-2 and TRBJ2-7; the match to TRBD2 covers 8 bases. CDR3 in amino acids: CASSLTREGLENEQYF. CDR3 nucleotide sequence: TGTGCCAGCAGCTTAACCCGGGAGGGCCTTGAGAACGAGCAGTACTTC.